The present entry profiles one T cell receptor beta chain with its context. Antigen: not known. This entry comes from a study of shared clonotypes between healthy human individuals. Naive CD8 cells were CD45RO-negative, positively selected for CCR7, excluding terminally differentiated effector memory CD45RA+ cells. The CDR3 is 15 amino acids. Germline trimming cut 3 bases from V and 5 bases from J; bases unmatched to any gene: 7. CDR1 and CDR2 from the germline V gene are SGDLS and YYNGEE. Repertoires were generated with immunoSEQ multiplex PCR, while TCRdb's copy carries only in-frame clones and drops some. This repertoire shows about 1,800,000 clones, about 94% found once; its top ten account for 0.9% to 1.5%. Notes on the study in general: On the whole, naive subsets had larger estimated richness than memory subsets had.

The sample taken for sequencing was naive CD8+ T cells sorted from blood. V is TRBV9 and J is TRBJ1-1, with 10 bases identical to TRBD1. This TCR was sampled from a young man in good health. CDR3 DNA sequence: TGTGCCAGCAGCGGGAGACAGGGGGCGCTGACTGAAGCTTTCTTT. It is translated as CASSGRQGALTEAFF.